These T cell receptor beta chains were read from a single sample in a study of T cell repertoires in cytomegalovirus infection. TCRdb fed the reads into MiXCR, producing one record per CDR3 protein. The sample carries approximately 500,000 distinct CDR3 sequences, approximately 10% recorded once. The sequenced material came from PBMCs. The receptors stem from a human donor in good health (CMV status not recorded). Some clones in this sample may be carry-over from other donors' samples. Both conserved end residues are part of each CDR3. Each record gives: J gene, D gene, V gene, clone size, CDR3 DNA, CDR3 protein. The D gene is left open where the match is weak. Only part of the rows carry a size: once, few, many, or a class if the clone is expanded.

>TRBJ1-2|-|TRBV19|many
TGTGCCAGTAGTTCTTCCGCGGCCGACGGCTACACCTTC
CASSSSAADGYTF
>TRBJ2-5|-|TRBV7-2|many
TGTGCCAGCAGCTCCCGTGGGGGGGGGCCGGGGGAGACCCAGTACTTC
CASSSRGGGPGETQYF
>TRBJ2-5|TRBD2|TRBV14|many
TGTGCCAGCAGCCAAGGGACTAGCGGGCGACAAGAGACCCAGTACTTC
CASSQGTSGRQETQYF
>TRBJ2-7|-|TRBV2|few
TGTGCCAGCAGCGCTTTTTACGAGCAGTACTTC
CASSAFYEQYF
>TRBJ2-3|TRBD2|TRBV11-3|many
TGTGCCAGCAGCTTGGGCTCACCCGGGACTACAACAGATACGCAGTATTTT
CASSLGSPGTTTDTQYF
>TRBJ2-5|TRBD2|TRBV15|-
TGTGCCACCAGCAGAGCGGCTAGCGGGGCCCAAGAGACCCAGTACTTC
CATSRAASGAQETQYF
>TRBJ2-7|-|TRBV13|-
TGTGCCAGCAGCGGAGTCGGAGGGCCCAACGAGCAGTACTTC
CASSGVGGPNEQYF
>TRBJ2-1|-|TRBV19|-
TGTGCCAGTAGTCTTTCCGACTGGCCCAATGAGCAGTTCTTC
CASSLSDWPNEQFF
>TRBJ1-2|-|TRBV9|-
TGTGCCAGCAGCGAGGGGTTTGGCTACACCTTC
CASSEGFGYTF
>TRBJ1-6|-|TRBV6-1|many
TGTGCCAGCAGTGAGACAGAAAATTCACCCCTCCACTTT
CASSETENSPLHF
>TRBJ2-5|TRBD2|TRBV20-1|many
TGCAGTGCTAGATCTAGCGGGGGCCCCTCTTCGACCCAGTACTTC
CSARSSGGPSSTQYF
>TRBJ2-2|-|TRBV12-3/TRBV12-4|many
TGTGCCAGCAGCCTATATCTGGGCGCGAACACCGGGGAGCTGTTTTTT
CASSLYLGANTGELFF
>TRBJ2-1|TRBD2|TRBV11-3|many
TGTGCCAGCAGCTTAGATCTAGCGGGAGCGAATGAGCAGTTCTTC
CASSLDLAGANEQFF
>TRBJ2-3|TRBD2|TRBV4-2|many
TGTGCCAGCAGCCAAGAACTAGCGGGAGATACGCAGTATTTT
CASSQELAGDTQYF
>TRBJ2-6|-|TRBV29-1|-
TGCAGCGTCCAACGAACTGGGGCCAACGTCCTGACTTTC
CSVQRTGANVLTF
>TRBJ1-6|-|TRBV28|many
TGTGCCAGCGGCGCCCTGGGGAGCTCCTATAATTCACCCCTCCACTTT
CASGALGSSYNSPLHF
>TRBJ1-5|TRBD1|TRBV15|few
TGTGCCACCACCCGACAGGGGGGTCAGCCCCAGCATTTT
CATTRQGGQPQHF
>TRBJ2-1|-|TRBV29-1|-
TGCAGCGTAGGGACTCTCGGAAATGAGCAGTTCTTC
CSVGTLGNEQFF
>TRBJ2-1|-|TRBV5-1|-
TGCGCCAGCAGCTCCACCGCCGGGACATCATGGTACAATGAGCAGTTCTTC
CASSSTAGTSWYNEQFF
>TRBJ1-1|-|TRBV7-9|-
TGTGCCAGCAGCTTAGCGACGGCGGGAGGGACATTCTTT
CASSLATAGGTFF
>TRBJ2-5|-|TRBV4-2|few
TGTGCCAGCAGCCAAGACCAAAGCGGGTTTATGGCCCAGTACTTC
CASSQDQSGFMAQYF
>TRBJ2-3|-|TRBV7-9|-
TGTGCCAGCAGCTTAGTTACGACAGATACGCAGTATTTT
CASSLVTTDTQYF
>TRBJ1-2|TRBD1|TRBV18|few
TGTGCCAGCTCACCAAAGGACAGGGTGATTAACTATGGCTACACCTTC
CASSPKDRVINYGYTF
>TRBJ2-2|-|TRBV12-3/TRBV12-4|many
TGTGCCAGCACCAACACCGGGGAGCTGTTTTTT
CASTNTGELFF
>TRBJ2-1|-|TRBV19|-
TGTGCCAGTAGGGACCGGGCTCTGGGAAATGAGCAGTTCTTC
CASRDRALGNEQFF
>TRBJ2-3|TRBD2|TRBV3-1|-
TGTGCCAGCAGCCAAGTTGGTCTAGCGGCAAATACGCAGTATTTT
CASSQVGLAANTQYF
>TRBJ1-2|TRBD1|TRBV20-1|few
TGCAGTGCTACCGGGACAGCTCCCTATGGCTACACCTTC
CSATGTAPYGYTF
>TRBJ1-1|-|TRBV28|few
TGTGCCAGCAAATCAGGGGCTCCGAACACTGAAGCTTTCTTT
CASKSGAPNTEAFF
>TRBJ2-1|TRBD2|TRBV6-6|many
TGTGCCAGCAGTTACATAGCGGGAGGACCCCCGTTCTTC
CASSYIAGGPPFF
>TRBJ1-2|-|TRBV20-1|few
TGCAGTGCCCCCCTGGGTCGGGGGAACTATGGCTACACCTTC
CSAPLGRGNYGYTF
>TRBJ1-1|-|TRBV6-1|many
TGTGCCAGCAGTCTAAGTTTCACTGAAGCTTTCTTT
CASSLSFTEAFF
>TRBJ1-1|-|TRBV29-1|-
TGCAGCGGACGGGGGGCCGGCACTGAAGCTTTCTTT
CSGRGAGTEAFF
>TRBJ2-3|TRBD2|TRBV23-1|many
TGCGCCAGCAGTTACCCACTGGAGCTAGCGGGGGAGTACACAGATACGCAGTATTTT
CASSYPLELAGEYTDTQYF
>TRBJ2-7|-|TRBV30|few
TGTGCCTGGAGTGTGGATACCGGGGTCTACGAGCAGTACTTC
CAWSVDTGVYEQYF
>TRBJ2-1|TRBD2|TRBV19|many
TGTGCCAGTAGTGGACGACTAGCGGGGGCCTACAATGAGCAGTTCTTC
CASSGRLAGAYNEQFF
>TRBJ1-5|-|TRBV29-1|few
TGCAGCGTGGGAGGCAATGGGGCAGATCAGCCCCAGCATTTT
CSVGGNGADQPQHF
>TRBJ2-3|-|TRBV5-5|-
TGTGCCAGCAGCTTGGGGGGCGCGGGGACAGATACGCAGTATTTT
CASSLGGAGTDTQYF
>TRBJ2-2|TRBD2|TRBV3-1|many
TGTGCCAGCAGCCAAAGTTCGGGGAGGGTCGGGGAGCTGTTTTTT
CASSQSSGRVGELFF
>TRBJ2-1|TRBD2|TRBV7-9|many
TGTGCCAGCAGCTCGAAGGGACTAGCGGGGAACAATGAGCAGTTCTTC
CASSSKGLAGNNEQFF
>TRBJ2-3|-|TRBV7-8|many
TGTGCCAGCAGCTTAGGACGGGTAGATTTCACAGATACGCAGTATTTT
CASSLGRVDFTDTQYF
>TRBJ1-5|TRBD1|TRBV18|many
TGTGCCAGCACCCGGGACAGGCTGCCAAATCAGCCCCAGCATTTT
CASTRDRLPNQPQHF
>TRBJ1-6|TRBD1|TRBV10-3|many
TGTGCCATCAGTGGGGACAGCGGCAATTCACCCCTCCACTTT
CAISGDSGNSPLHF
>TRBJ2-7|-|TRBV5-1|-
TGCGCCAGCAGCCAACCCGGGACAAACTCCCCCTACGAGCAGTACTTC
CASSQPGTNSPYEQYF
>TRBJ1-5|-|TRBV20-1|few
TGCAGTGCTTCGACAGAGAATCAGCCCCAGCATTTT
CSASTENQPQHF
>TRBJ2-2|TRBD2|TRBV7-6|many
TGTGCCAGCAGCTTGGAGCGGGAGGCAATCGGGGAGCTGTTTTTT
CASSLEREAIGELFF
>TRBJ2-7|-|TRBV29-1|many
TGCAGCGTTAGGCGGAACGAGTCCTACGAGCAGTACTTC
CSVRRNESYEQYF
>TRBJ2-5|TRBD1|TRBV5-1|-
TGCGCCAGCAGCTTGGACAGGGGATTCCAAGAGACCCAGTACTTC
CASSLDRGFQETQYF
>TRBJ2-7|TRBD1|TRBV27|many
TGTGCCAGCAGTCGGACAGGGACTTCCTCCTACGAGCAGTACTTC
CASSRTGTSSYEQYF
>TRBJ2-5|-|TRBV12-5|-
TGTGCTAGTGGTTACGGGGAGACCCAGTACTTC
CASGYGETQYF
>TRBJ2-3|TRBD2|TRBV7-3|many
TGTGCCAGCAGCCCCGGGACTAGCGCAGATACGCAGTATTTT
CASSPGTSADTQYF
>TRBJ2-7|-|TRBV11-1|many
TGTGCCAGCAGCTTAGCGGGGGAAATGAGGCTTTACACCTCCTACGAGCAGTACTTC
CASSLAGEMRLYTSYEQYF
>TRBJ1-1|TRBD1|TRBV3-1|once
TGTGCCACCACACCACCGGGACAGATGAACACTGAAGCTTTCTTT
CATTPPGQMNTEAFF